The subject of this entry is one T cell receptor beta chain. The antigen is unknown. Vbeta (60) and Jbeta (13) primers were used in the PCR. TCRdb's copy holds only in-frame clones and misses some; the assay was immunoSEQ multiplex PCR. The repertoire holds more than 140,000 clones, with less than 65% as singletons. Donors were nominally healthy when sampled, though unrecorded immune exposures were likely. This sample was included in a study of cytomegalovirus exposure and HLA in healthy donors. On the study more broadly: Among the approximately 420 donors who were genotyped, approximately 83% fell in the genetic ancestry cluster that is associated with self-reported Caucasian donors. Overall study results and limits: According to an earlier analysis, most TCR beta V segments yielded productive rearrangements about 87% or about 30% of the time.

Looked up from germline, CDR1 is LNHNV and CDR2 is YYDKDF (reference sequence). CDR3 length: 16 residues. The V and J ends lost 2 bases and 4 bases respectively, with 18 bases between them. Sequenced: PBMCs. The gene calls are TRBV15 and TRBJ2-7; D not certain. The TCR was taken from a woman aged 25 to 45 in good health and CMV-seropositive. In DNA, the CDR3 is TGTGCCACCAGCAGACCATCAATAGTCACCCGGTACGAGCAGTACTTC. Translated, it gives CATSRPSIVTRYEQYF.